Following are 9 T cell receptor beta chains from one sample sequenced in a study of T cell responses to AZD1222 COVID-19 vaccine. Assay: immunoSEQ multiplex PCR; the TCRdb copy retains only in-frame clones and omits some. The sample holds about 86,000 clones, about nine tenths seen once. This specimen consisted of peripheral blood, obtained 28 days after the second AZD1222 dose. The receptors come from an adult who received the AZD1222 COVID-19 vaccine.

The V gene is TRBV7-6, the J gene TRBJ1-3; D ambiguous. V was clipped by 8 bases and J by 6 bases, with 8 bases between them. This CDR3 region has 11 residues. Germline values: CDR1 SGHVS, CDR2 FNYEAQ. CDR3 region: CASGLTNTIYF. The DNA for the CDR3 is TGTGCCAGCGGACTGACAAACACCATATATTTT. Combining the CDR3 with reference TRBV7-6 and TRBJ1-3 gives the whole variable domain GAGVSQSPRYKVTKRGQDVALRCDPISGHVSLYWYRQALGQGPEFLTYFNYEAQQDKSGLPNDRFSAERPEGSISTLTIQRTEQRDSAMYRCASGLTNTIYFGEGSWLTVV.

V and J are TRBV6-6 and TRBJ1-5, with D maybe TRBD1 (5 bases). Germline loops: CDR1 MNHNY, CDR2 SVGAGI (reference sequence). There are 13 residues in the CDR3. The V end was cut by 9 bases, the J end by 7 bases, with 16 bases between. The CDR3 DNA sequence: TGTGCCAGTAATCGGGGGACGGGACAGCCCCAGCATTTT. It translates to CASNRGTGQPQHF.

This clone was recorded once. CDR3: CASSPPGTGGDEQYF. CDR3 sequence (DNA): TGTGCCAGCTCACCACCCGGGACAGGGGGCGACGAGCAGTACTTC. The chain has TRBV18 and TRBJ2-7, with 12 bases aligning to TRBD1. The V gene end was trimmed by 0 bases and the J gene end by 5 bases; junction bases not matched to a gene: 2. CDR1 and CDR2 from the germline V gene are KGHSH and LQKENI. This CDR3 contains 15 residues.

This clone was observed a handful of times. The chain carries TRBV28 and TRBJ1-6, with D possibly matching TRBD1 (6 bases). CDR1 is MDHEN, CDR2 SYDVKM, per germline. Trimming took off 8 bases at V and 6 bases at J, with 14 bases between the two ends. This CDR3 contains 14 residues. The CDR3 protein is CASYEGGSNSPLHF. The CDR3 DNA follows: TGTGCCAGCTATGAAGGGGGATCTAATTCACCCCTCCACTTT.

The chain has TRBV11-2 and TRBJ1-1, with D maybe TRBD1 (5 bases). The CDR3 consists of 14 residues. V lost 2 bases to trimming and J lost 4 bases, with 11 bases between them. Germline assignment: CDR1 SGHAT and CDR2 FQNNGV. The CDR3 region has the DNA TGTGCCAGCAGCTTAATAAGGAGGGGCACTGAAGCTTTCTTT. This sequence encodes CASSLIRRGTEAFF.

The chain employs TRBV5-1 and TRBJ2-7; 8 bases line up with TRBD1. Losses at the gene ends were 4 bases for V and 2 bases for J; bases not matched to a gene: 5. Germline loops: CDR1 SGHRS, CDR2 YFSETQ. This CDR3 is 14 amino acids long. The CDR3 loop is CASSSAGGTYEQYF. In DNA form, the CDR3 reads TGCGCCAGCAGCAGTGCAGGGGGCACCTACGAGCAGTACTTC.

The chain links TRBV10-2 to TRBJ2-3; the D gene is possibly TRBD1 (6 bases). V lost 6 bases and J 1 base, leaving 14 bases between the germline ends. This CDR3 spans 15 amino acids. Per germline, CDR1 WSHSY and CDR2 SAAADI. In DNA form, the CDR3 reads TGCGCCAGCAGCGAAGACAGGACCCGCACAGATACGCAGTATTTT. Translated: CASSEDRTRTDTQYF.

The chain employs TRBV12-3 or TRBV12-4 and TRBJ1-2; no reliable D call. This CDR3 has 13 amino acids. The V end was cut by 3 bases, the J end by 8 bases, with 13 bases between. Here the CDR3 DNA reads TGTGCCAGCAGTTTTGAGGTTGATAGAGGCTACACCTTC. Its protein is CASSFEVDRGYTF.

The rearrangement links TRBV25-1 to TRBJ2-7; 12 positions agree with TRBD2. With V trimmed by 5 bases and J by 1 base, 0 bases remained unmatched. This CDR3 is 14 amino acids long. The germline V gene encodes CDR1 MGHDK and CDR2 SYGVNS. The CDR3 loop reads CASSTSGRSYEQYF. In nucleotides, the CDR3 is TGTGCCAGCAGTACTAGCGGGAGGTCCTACGAGCAGTACTTC.